This TCR beta chain was documented in a study of CD8 T cells in ankylosing spondylitis (dated by TCRdb to between 2016 and 2019). With respect to the entire study: To find TCR variants linked to disease, the study profiled T cell receptor beta repertoires in ankylosing spondylitis patients and healthy donors. In total, the full study cohort was made up of nearly 110 healthy donors and 25 or so ankylosing spondylitis patients. Peripheral blood samples were taken, and synovial fluid was additionally collected from ankylosing spondylitis patients.

The instrument was an Illumina HiSeq 2500. Quantitative 5'-RACE with molecular barcodes was the method used to prepare the TCR beta libraries. The study's own analysis went as follows. Disease-linked TCR variants were identified with a new computational method built on a probabilistic model of VDJ rearrangement. TCRdb handled the public reads itself, with Q25 trimming in fastp and clone calling in MiXCR, and kept productive beta chains. Each CDR3 protein appears once, grouped with its most common genes and DNA. These V and J calls originate from TCRdb's pipeline instead of the authors' own analysis. The table for this sample lists 750,000 to 850,000 distinct CDR3 sequences; 12% of them were counted only once. Jointly, the top ten make up 0.51% of the sample. As encoded in the germline V gene, CDR1 is SGHVS while CDR2 is FQNEAQ. Trimming removed 4 bases from V and 1 base from J, leaving 20 bases between the germline ends. The cysteine opens and the phenylalanine closes a CDR3 of 19 amino acids. Of all the DNA, just the CDR3 is kept, 57 bases in frame from base 1.

What the authors observed across the whole study: In peripheral blood, the disease-linked clones were found at relatively low frequencies and had a CD8+ phenotype. Blood from ankylosing spondylitis patients appeared to be characterized by a TCR beta motif made up of several highly homologous amino acid variants. Some motif variants were previously reported in synovial fluid and blood of reactive arthritis patients, suggesting common disease-initiation mechanisms. The disease-linked clones were reported as significantly enriched in matched synovial fluid samples from ankylosing spondylitis patients.

Comment on this clonotype: There is no known antigen for this receptor. Per-nucleotide qualities are absent, and no much larger clonotype sits a single base away.

Recombination connected TRBV7-8 to TRBJ1-6; a tentative D match to TRBD1 spans 6 bases. The sequenced sample was blood, either unsorted or a sorted T cell fraction (not recorded which). The sequence was obtained from a male donor with ankylosing spondylitis. DNA sequence: TGTGCCAGCAGCTCCACCCCATGGACAGCGCAGTCCTATAATTCACCCCTCCACTTT. Its coded protein is CASSSTPWTAQSYNSPLHF.